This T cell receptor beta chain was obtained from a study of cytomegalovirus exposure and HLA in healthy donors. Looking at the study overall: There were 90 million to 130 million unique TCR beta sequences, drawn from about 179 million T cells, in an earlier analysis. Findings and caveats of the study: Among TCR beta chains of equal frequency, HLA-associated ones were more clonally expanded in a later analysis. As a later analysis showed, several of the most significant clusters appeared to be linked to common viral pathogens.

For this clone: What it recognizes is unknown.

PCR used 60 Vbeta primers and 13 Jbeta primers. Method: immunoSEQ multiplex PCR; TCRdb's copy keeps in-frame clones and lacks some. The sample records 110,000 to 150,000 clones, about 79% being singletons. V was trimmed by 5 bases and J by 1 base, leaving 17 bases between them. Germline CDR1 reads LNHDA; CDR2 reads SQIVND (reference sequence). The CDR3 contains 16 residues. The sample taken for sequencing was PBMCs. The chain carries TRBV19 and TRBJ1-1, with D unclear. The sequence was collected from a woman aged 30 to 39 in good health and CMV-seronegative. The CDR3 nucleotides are TGTGCCAGTAGTTTCCAGGAGAGAGGGTGGAACACTGAAGCTTTCTTT. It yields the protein CASSFQERGWNTEAFF.